This TCR beta chain was sequenced in a study of identical twins. Whole-study findings and limits: Sequences that were beta out-of-frame showed weaker excess twin sharing. The study based its conclusions on cross-sectional statistical analysis and did not follow the same donors. Clonotypes of the beta chain that were abundant in cord blood carried fewer insertions (memory repertoires showed none).

TCRdb processed the 5' RACE reads anew with MiXCR; each CDR3 protein has one entry. The table includes some 320,000 distinct CDR3 sequences, about 12% detected once. This clonotype was seen ten or more times. Antigen: not known. The sample also formed part of further work on yellow fever vaccine responses in identical twins.

Input material: CD8+ T cells sorted from blood. The TCR was taken from a woman younger than 30 in good health.

The CDR3 protein is CATSDYSGTVIADTQYF. In DNA form, the CDR3 reads TGTGCCACCAGTGATTATTCCGGGACAGTAATCGCAGATACGCAGTATTTT. The chain has TRBV24-1 and TRBJ2-3; TRBD1 matches at 7 bases. With V trimmed by 2 bases and J by 4 bases, 11 bases remained unmatched. Germline assignment: CDR1 KGHDR and CDR2 SFDVKD. The CDR3 totals 17 residues.